Listed below are T cell receptor beta chains from one sample, sequenced in a study of cytomegalovirus exposure and HLA in healthy donors. TCRdb keeps only in-frame clones here, not all; method: immunoSEQ multiplex PCR. The repertoire holds around 63,000 clones, with 70% to 85% as singletons. Sequencing input: PBMCs. The receptors here all came from a man between 60 and 75 years old in good health and CMV-seropositive. CDR3s include the opening cysteine and the closing phenylalanine or tryptophan. The order of the fields is clone size, J gene, D gene, V gene, CDR3 protein, CDR3 DNA. The D gene is left open where the match is weak. Expanded clones are given a class, and other clones once, few, many or no size at all.

. | TRBJ1-2 | . | TRBV29-1 | CSVAPRGLHGYTF | TGCAGCGTTGCTCCCAGGGGCCTCCATGGCTACACCTTC
. | TRBJ2-7 | TRBD1 | TRBV6-5 | CASPPAVTGGYEQYF | TGTGCCAGCCCCCCCGCCGTGACAGGGGGTTACGAGCAGTACTTC
few | TRBJ2-4 | TRBD1 | TRBV5-8 | CASSLGQGFLNIQYF | TGTGCCAGCAGCTTGGGACAGGGTTTTTTAAACATTCAGTACTTC
once | TRBJ2-3 | TRBD1 | TRBV19 | CASTLTPGQDTDTQYF | TGTGCCAGTACCCTTACGCCGGGACAGGACACAGATACGCAGTATTTT
few | TRBJ2-1 | TRBD2 | TRBV19 | CASSIDIAGGPYNEQFF | TGTGCCAGTAGTATAGATATCGCGGGAGGGCCCTACAATGAGCAGTTCTTC
. | TRBJ1-6 | TRBD1 | TRBV5-4 | CASSLTGDNSPLHF | TGTGCCAGCAGCTTGACAGGGGATAATTCACCCCTCCACTTT
. | TRBJ1-1 | . | TRBV4-2 | CASSQEPLLRDIEAFF | TGTGCCAGCAGCCAAGAGCCGCTTCTCCGGGACATTGAAGCTTTCTTT
few | TRBJ2-2 | TRBD2 | TRBV5-6 | CASSFRHSGKNTGELFF | TGTGCCAGCAGCTTTCGGCACAGCGGGAAGAACACCGGGGAGCTGTTTTTT
few | TRBJ1-2 | TRBD1 | TRBV19 | CASSSPDRARGYTF | TGTGCCAGTAGTTCCCCGGACAGGGCGCGCGGCTACACCTTC
. | TRBJ2-7 | . | TRBV5-4 | CASSSRGFEDEQYF | TGTGCCAGCAGCAGCCGGGGGTTTGAGGACGAGCAGTACTTC
. | TRBJ2-1 | TRBD2 | TRBV6-1 | CASSVSGRVNEQFF | TGTGCCAGCTCCGTTAGCGGGAGGGTCAATGAGCAGTTCTTC
. | TRBJ2-5 | . | TRBV14 | CASSLNRAQETQYF | TGTGCCAGCAGCCTCAACAGGGCTCAAGAGACCCAGTACTTC
. | TRBJ2-6 | . | TRBV11-2 | CASGHLSGANVLTF | TGTGCCAGCGGACACCTCTCTGGGGCCAACGTCCTGACTTTC
. | TRBJ1-2 | . | TRBV5-4 | CASSLAVQDLYYGYTF | TGTGCCAGCAGCTTGGCCGTCCAGGATCTATACTATGGCTACACCTTC
. | TRBJ1-3 | TRBD1 | TRBV5-1 | CASSRTGGGSGNTIYF | TGCGCCAGCAGCCGGACAGGTGGGGGCTCTGGAAACACCATATATTTT